Listed below are T cell receptor beta chains from one sample, sequenced in a study of shared clonotypes between healthy human individuals. Libraries were prepared by immunoSEQ multiplex PCR; TCRdb keeps only in-frame clonotypes and omits some of them. This table has some 2,000,000 clones, over 85% appearing once. Material for sequencing was naive CD8+ T cells sorted from blood. The receptors shown here come from a man aged 18-30 years in good health. Both conserved end residues are part of each CDR3. A D gene is named only where the DNA matches it firmly. Rows may omit the clone size; those that give it use once, few, many or a size class.

clone_size	j_call	d_call	v_call	cdr3_aa	cdr3_nt
NA	TRBJ2-6	NA	TRBV28	CASSLGPGSGANVLTF	TGTGCCAGCAGTCTCGGACCCGGCTCTGGGGCCAACGTCCTGACTTTC
NA	TRBJ1-2	NA	TRBV19	CANRYGHTF	TGTGCCAACCGCTATGGCCACACCTTC
NA	TRBJ2-3	TRBD2	TRBV27	CASSPTTSAYTDTQYF	TGTGCCAGCAGTCCGACGACTAGCGCATACACAGATACGCAGTATTTT
NA	TRBJ2-5	NA	TRBV7-9	CASSLFRRGQETQYF	TGTGCCAGCAGCTTATTTCGTAGGGGGCAAGAGACCCAGTACTTC
NA	TRBJ2-5	TRBD2	TRBV9	CASSASGGAIETQYF	TGTGCCAGCAGCGCGAGCGGGGGGGCCATAGAGACCCAGTACTTC
NA	TRBJ1-5	TRBD1	TRBV7-9	CASSPQGDSNQPQHF	TGTGCCAGCAGCCCCCAGGGGGATAGCAATCAGCCCCAGCATTTT
NA	TRBJ1-6	TRBD1	TRBV11-2	CASSLGQGNSPLHF	TGTGCCAGCAGCTTAGGACAGGGGAATTCACCCCTCCACTTT
few	TRBJ2-7	NA	TRBV11-2	CASSFGNYEQYF	TGTGCCAGCAGCTTCGGGAACTACGAGCAGTACTTC
NA	TRBJ2-1	TRBD2	TRBV5-1	CASSLGLAGSAYNEQFF	TGCGCCAGCAGTCTGGGACTAGCGGGTTCCGCCTACAATGAGCAGTTCTTC
NA	TRBJ1-1	NA	TRBV7-9	CASSPAGNTEAFF	TGTGCCAGCAGCCCTGCCGGGAACACTGAAGCTTTCTTT
NA	TRBJ2-3	NA	TRBV6-4	CASSELVGGSTDTQYF	TGTGCCAGCAGTGAATTAGTGGGCGGTAGCACAGATACGCAGTATTTT
NA	TRBJ1-1	NA	TRBV7-6	CASSPLPHGNTEAFF	TGTGCCAGCAGCCCGCTACCTCATGGGAACACTGAAGCTTTCTTT
NA	TRBJ2-2	TRBD2	TRBV5-6	CASSSREAGGPGELFF	TGTGCCAGCAGCTCCCGAGAGGCGGGGGGGCCCGGGGAGCTGTTTTTT
NA	TRBJ2-1	NA	TRBV11-2	CASSRGYNEQFF	TGTGCCAGCAGCCGGGGCTACAATGAGCAGTTCTTC
once	TRBJ2-7	NA	TRBV6-5	CASWSQTGHEQYF	TGTGCCAGCTGGTCCCAGACAGGCCACGAGCAGTACTTC
NA	TRBJ2-7	TRBD2	TRBV2	CASRLAGEVEQYF	TGTGCCAGCAGACTAGCGGGAGAAGTCGAGCAGTACTTC
NA	TRBJ2-1	TRBD1	TRBV4-3	CASSPGTGSNNEQFF	TGCGCCAGCAGCCCTGGGACAGGGAGCAACAATGAGCAGTTCTTC
NA	TRBJ2-1	TRBD1	TRBV7-9	CASSWTGQGVWVEQFF	TGTGCCAGCAGCTGGACAGGACAGGGCGTATGGGTTGAGCAGTTCTTC
NA	TRBJ2-7	TRBD1	TRBV10-3	CAISDPQTGDFHEQYF	TGTGCCATCAGTGACCCACAGACAGGGGACTTCCACGAGCAGTACTTC
NA	TRBJ1-2	NA	TRBV7-9	CASSLGTDGYTF	TGTGCCAGCAGCTTGGGGACGGATGGCTACACCTTC
NA	TRBJ2-7	TRBD2	TRBV28	CASSLNQRGSSYEQYF	TGTGCCAGCAGTTTAAACCAGCGGGGGAGCTCCTACGAGCAGTACTTC
NA	TRBJ1-1	NA	TRBV4-1	CASRWGGTLDTEAFF	TGCGCCAGCCGATGGGGGGGGACCTTAGACACTGAAGCTTTCTTT
NA	TRBJ2-1	NA	TRBV4-3	CASSQDPGGVHEQFF	TGCGCCAGCAGCCAAGACCCAGGCGGGGTTCATGAGCAGTTCTTC
NA	TRBJ2-7	TRBD1	TRBV19	CASSAGTGRYEQYF	TGTGCCAGTAGTGCCGGGACAGGGCGATACGAGCAGTACTTC
NA	TRBJ2-1	NA	TRBV7-9	CASSLLEPNEQFF	TGTGCCAGCAGCTTATTAGAACCTAATGAGCAGTTCTTC
NA	TRBJ1-1	NA	TRBV2	CASSVNREEVNTEAFF	TGTGCCAGCAGTGTGAACAGGGAAGAAGTGAACACTGAAGCTTTCTTT
once	TRBJ2-2	NA	TRBV9	CASSATGTNTGELFF	TGTGCCAGCAGCGCTACAGGGACGAACACCGGGGAGCTGTTTTTT
NA	TRBJ2-7	TRBD1	TRBV4-1	CASSQAQGASYEQYF	TGCGCCAGCAGCCAAGCCCAGGGGGCTTCCTACGAGCAGTACTTC
once	TRBJ2-2	NA	TRBV7-6	CASSLDEEGKNTGELFF	TGTGCCAGCAGCTTAGATGAAGAGGGAAAGAACACCGGGGAGCTGTTTTTT
NA	TRBJ1-1	TRBD1	TRBV5-1	CASSLATGGRTEAFF	TGCGCCAGCAGCTTGGCTACAGGGGGGAGAACTGAAGCTTTCTTT
NA	TRBJ1-2	NA	TRBV6-6	CASSYSSRENYGYTF	TGTGCCAGCAGTTACTCTTCCAGGGAAAACTATGGCTACACCTTC
NA	TRBJ2-7	NA	TRBV4-3	CASSPSTSYEQYF	TGCGCCAGCAGCCCATCGACTAGCTACGAGCAGTACTTC
NA	TRBJ1-5	NA	TRBV30	CAWSRSNQPQHF	TGTGCCTGGAGCAGGAGTAATCAGCCCCAGCATTTT
NA	TRBJ2-5	TRBD2	TRBV7-9	CASSPGTSGETQYF	TGTGCCAGCAGCCCAGGGACTAGCGGAGAGACCCAGTACTTC
NA	TRBJ1-1	NA	TRBV28	CASSIVPGVTEAFF	TGTGCCAGCAGCATTGTCCCGGGGGTTACTGAAGCTTTCTTT
NA	TRBJ2-5	NA	TRBV4-1	CASSQHLGLYQETQYF	TGCGCCAGCAGCCAGCATTTGGGGCTGTACCAAGAGACCCAGTACTTC
NA	TRBJ2-7	TRBD1	TRBV4-1	CASSQLTGGRYEQYF	TGCGCCAGCAGCCAATTAACAGGGGGCCGCTACGAGCAGTACTTC
NA	TRBJ1-1	NA	TRBV4-3	CASSPEWGGGTEAFF	TGCGCCAGCAGCCCTGAATGGGGGGGAGGTACTGAAGCTTTCTTT
NA	TRBJ1-1	NA	TRBV4-1	CASSQARGMVTEAFF	TGCGCCAGCAGCCAAGCCCGGGGAATGGTCACTGAAGCTTTCTTT
NA	TRBJ1-2	TRBD1	TRBV29-1	CSALTGIYGYTF	TGCAGCGCCCTGACAGGGATCTATGGCTACACCTTC
NA	TRBJ2-3	NA	TRBV11-2	CASSLARAADTQYF	TGTGCCAGCAGCTTAGCAAGGGCGGCAGATACGCAGTATTTT
NA	TRBJ1-2	NA	TRBV19	CASSQQQGYGYTF	TGTGCCAGTAGTCAGCAGCAGGGCTATGGCTACACCTTC
NA	TRBJ2-1	TRBD2	TRBV5-1	CASSFGASGGNEQFF	TGCGCCAGCAGCTTTGGAGCTAGCGGGGGAAATGAGCAGTTCTTC
NA	TRBJ2-7	NA	TRBV11-2	CASSLGPGQAYEQYF	TGTGCCAGCAGCTTAGGCCCAGGGCAGGCATACGAGCAGTACTTC
few	TRBJ2-7	NA	TRBV29-1	CSVWAGTPISYEQYF	TGCAGCGTTTGGGCCGGGACACCCATCTCCTACGAGCAGTACTTC
NA	TRBJ1-2	TRBD1	TRBV28	CASSRTGTGLNYGYTF	TGTGCCAGCAGCCGTACCGGGACAGGGCTTAACTATGGCTACACCTTC
NA	TRBJ2-3	NA	TRBV10-1	CASSPFWGGSTDTQYF	TGCGCCAGCAGTCCTTTTTGGGGCGGTAGCACAGATACGCAGTATTTT
NA	TRBJ2-7	NA	TRBV11-2	CASSPTNLYEQYF	TGTGCCAGCAGCCCGACGAACCTGTACGAGCAGTACTTC
NA	TRBJ1-1	NA	TRBV18	CASSPPGPYTEAFF	TGTGCCAGCTCACCACCGGGACCATACACTGAAGCTTTCTTT
NA	TRBJ1-2	NA	TRBV28	CASAGTLNYGYTF	TGTGCCAGCGCCGGGACATTGAACTATGGCTACACCTTC
NA	TRBJ2-2	NA	TRBV27	CASRGGWGKAGELFF	TGTGCCAGCAGAGGGGGGTGGGGGAAGGCCGGGGAGCTGTTTTTT
NA	TRBJ2-1	TRBD2	TRBV29-1	CSAQGLAGGHNEQFF	TGCAGCGCCCAGGGACTAGCGGGAGGTCACAATGAGCAGTTCTTC
NA	TRBJ2-1	TRBD1	TRBV4-1	CASSLVTGGNEQFF	TGCGCCAGCAGCCTCGTTACAGGGGGCAATGAGCAGTTCTTC
once	TRBJ2-7	TRBD2	TRBV27	CASSPGGSYEQYF	TGTGCCAGCAGTCCGGGGGGGAGCTACGAGCAGTACTTC